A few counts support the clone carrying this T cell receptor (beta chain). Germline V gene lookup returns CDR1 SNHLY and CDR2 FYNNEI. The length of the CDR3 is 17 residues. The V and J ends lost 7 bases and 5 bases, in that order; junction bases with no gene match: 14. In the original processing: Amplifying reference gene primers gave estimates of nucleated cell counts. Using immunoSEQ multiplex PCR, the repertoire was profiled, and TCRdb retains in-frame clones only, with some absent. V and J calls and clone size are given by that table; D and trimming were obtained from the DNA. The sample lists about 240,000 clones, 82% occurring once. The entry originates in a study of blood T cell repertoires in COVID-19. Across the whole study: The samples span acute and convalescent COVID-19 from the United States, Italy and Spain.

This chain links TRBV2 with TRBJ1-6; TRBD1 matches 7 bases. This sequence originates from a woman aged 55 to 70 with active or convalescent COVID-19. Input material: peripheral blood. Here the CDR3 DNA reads TGTGCCAGCACCACCTGGGACAGCGAAGGGGATAATTCACCCCTCCACTTT. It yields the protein CASTTWDSEGDNSPLHF.